This T cell receptor beta chain was profiled in a study of neurological immune-mediated disorders. CDR1 LNHDA and CDR2 SQIVND come from the germline V gene (reference sequence). V was shortened by 3 bases and J by 0 bases, with 9 bases between the two germline ends. The length of the CDR3 is 15 residues. Worth noting for this clonotype: The antigen remains unidentified.

Described time point: longitudinal time-point 1 (baseline). A blood bank in Maryland, USA, provided the volunteers who served as healthy controls. Each TCR transcript was tagged with a 10-nucleotide random UMI during 5'RACE. TCRdb re-called the 5' RACE reads with MiXCR, one entry per CDR3 protein. The profile shows some 49,000 distinct CDR3 sequences, approximately 11% of them singletons. Whole-study results and caveats: The greatest TCR clonal expansion occurred in HTLV-1-associated myelopathy and the least in multiple sclerosis, which fell below healthy controls.

Sequencing was done on a sample of PBMCs. The genes are TRBV19 and TRBJ2-4, with D unclear. The receptor was derived from a woman between 40 and 55 years old in good health. DNA of the CDR3: TGTGCCAGTAGTATCGCAGATATAGCCAAAAACATTCAGTACTTC. The encoded protein is CASSIADIAKNIQYF.